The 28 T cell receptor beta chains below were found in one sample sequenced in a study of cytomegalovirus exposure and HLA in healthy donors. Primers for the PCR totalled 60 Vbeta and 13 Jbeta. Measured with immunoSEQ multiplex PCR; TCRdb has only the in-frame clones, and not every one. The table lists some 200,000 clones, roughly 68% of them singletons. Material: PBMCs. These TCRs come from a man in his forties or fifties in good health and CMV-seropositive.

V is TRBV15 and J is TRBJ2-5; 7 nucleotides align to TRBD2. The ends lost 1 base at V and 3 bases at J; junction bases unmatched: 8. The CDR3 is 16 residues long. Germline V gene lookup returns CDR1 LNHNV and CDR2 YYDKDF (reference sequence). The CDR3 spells CATSRAYSGVEETQYF. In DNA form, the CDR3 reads TGTGCCACCAGCAGAGCTTACAGCGGGGTCGAAGAGACCCAGTACTTC. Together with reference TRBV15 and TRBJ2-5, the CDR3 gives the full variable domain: DAMVIQNPRYQVTQFGKPVTLSCSQTLNHNVMYWYQQKSSQAPKLLFHYYDKDFNNEADTPDNFQSRRPNTSFCFLDIRSPGLGDTAMYLCATSRAYSGVEETQYFGPGTRLLVL.

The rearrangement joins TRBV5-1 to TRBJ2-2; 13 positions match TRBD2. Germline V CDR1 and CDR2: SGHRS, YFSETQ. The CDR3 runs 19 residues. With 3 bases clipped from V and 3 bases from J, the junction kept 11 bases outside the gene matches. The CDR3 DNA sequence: TGCGCCAGCAGCTCTAAACCCAGCGGACTAGCGGGGGACACCGGGGAGCTGTTTTTT. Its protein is CASSSKPSGLAGDTGELFF.

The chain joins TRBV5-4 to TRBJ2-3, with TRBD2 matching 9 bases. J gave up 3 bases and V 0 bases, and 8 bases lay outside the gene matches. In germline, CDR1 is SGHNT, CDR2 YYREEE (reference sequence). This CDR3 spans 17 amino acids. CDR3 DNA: TGTGCCAGCAGCTTGGCCGGGGCGGGGGGGCCAACAGATACGCAGTATTTT. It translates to CASSLAGAGGPTDTQYF.

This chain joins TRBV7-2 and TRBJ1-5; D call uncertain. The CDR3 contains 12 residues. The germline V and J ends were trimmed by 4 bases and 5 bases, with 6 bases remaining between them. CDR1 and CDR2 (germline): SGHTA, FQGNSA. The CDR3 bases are TGTGCCAGCAGCTCCTTATATCAGCCCCAGCATTTT. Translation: CASSSLYQPQHF.

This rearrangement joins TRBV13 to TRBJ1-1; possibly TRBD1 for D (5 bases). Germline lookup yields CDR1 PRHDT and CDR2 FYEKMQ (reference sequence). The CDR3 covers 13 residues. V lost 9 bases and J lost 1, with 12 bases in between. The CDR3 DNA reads TGTGCCAGTACGGACACGGGGAACACTGAAGCTTTCTTT. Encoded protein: CASTDTGNTEAFF.

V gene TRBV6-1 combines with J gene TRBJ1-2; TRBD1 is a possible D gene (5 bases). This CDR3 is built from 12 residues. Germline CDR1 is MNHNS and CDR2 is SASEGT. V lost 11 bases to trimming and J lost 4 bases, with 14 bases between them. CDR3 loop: CAGGGTLYGYTF. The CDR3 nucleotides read TGTGCCGGTGGGGGGACGCTCTATGGCTACACCTTC.

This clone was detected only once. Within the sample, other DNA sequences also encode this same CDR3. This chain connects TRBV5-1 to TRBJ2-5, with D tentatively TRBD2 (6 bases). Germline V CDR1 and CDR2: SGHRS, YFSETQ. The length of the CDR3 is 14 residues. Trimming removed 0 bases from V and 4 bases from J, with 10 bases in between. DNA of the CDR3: TGCGCCAGCAGCTTGGGGCAGGGAGGAGAGACCCAGTACTTC. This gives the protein CASSLGQGGETQYF.

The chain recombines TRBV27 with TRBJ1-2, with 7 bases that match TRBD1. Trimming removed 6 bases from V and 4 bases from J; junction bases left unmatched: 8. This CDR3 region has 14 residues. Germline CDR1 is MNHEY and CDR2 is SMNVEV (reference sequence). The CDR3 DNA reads TGTGCCAGCAGACACCGGGACAGACTCTATGGCTACACCTTC. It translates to CASRHRDRLYGYTF.

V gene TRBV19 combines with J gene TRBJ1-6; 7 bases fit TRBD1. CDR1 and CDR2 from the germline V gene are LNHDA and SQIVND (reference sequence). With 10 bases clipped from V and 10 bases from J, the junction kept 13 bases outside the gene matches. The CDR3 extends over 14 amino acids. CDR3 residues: CATQDRALKSPLHF. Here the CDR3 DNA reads TGTGCCACCCAAGACAGGGCCCTTAAATCACCCCTCCACTTT.

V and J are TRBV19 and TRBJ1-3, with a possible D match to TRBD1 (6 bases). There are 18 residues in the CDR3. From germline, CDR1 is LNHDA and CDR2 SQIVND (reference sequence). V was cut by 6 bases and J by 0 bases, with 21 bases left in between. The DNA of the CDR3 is TGTGCCAGTAGCACCACAGGGATTCAACCTTACTCTGGAAACACCATATATTTT. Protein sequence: CASSTTGIQPYSGNTIYF.

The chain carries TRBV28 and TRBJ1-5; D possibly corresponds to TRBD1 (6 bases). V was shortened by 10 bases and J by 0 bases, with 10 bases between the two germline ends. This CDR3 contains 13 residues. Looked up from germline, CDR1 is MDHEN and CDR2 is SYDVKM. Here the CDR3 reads CATRDISNQPQHF. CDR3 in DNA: TGTGCCACCCGGGACATTAGCAATCAGCCCCAGCATTTT.

CDR3 residues: CASRPASNTGELFF. The CDR3 DNA sequence: TGTGCCAGCAGACCAGCGAGTAACACCGGGGAGCTGTTTTTT. The chain links TRBV7-9 to TRBJ2-2; D uncertain. CDR3 size: 14 residues. The germline V gene encodes CDR1 SEHNR and CDR2 FQNEAQ (reference sequence). V lost 6 bases to trimming and J lost 2 bases, with 10 bases between them.

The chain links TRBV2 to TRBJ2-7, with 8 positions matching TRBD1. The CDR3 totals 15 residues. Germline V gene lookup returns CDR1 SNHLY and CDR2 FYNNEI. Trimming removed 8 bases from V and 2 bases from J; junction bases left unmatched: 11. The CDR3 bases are TGTGCCAGCGGCCGTCAGGGGGCTTTAACCTACGAGCAGTACTTC. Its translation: CASGRQGALTYEQYF.

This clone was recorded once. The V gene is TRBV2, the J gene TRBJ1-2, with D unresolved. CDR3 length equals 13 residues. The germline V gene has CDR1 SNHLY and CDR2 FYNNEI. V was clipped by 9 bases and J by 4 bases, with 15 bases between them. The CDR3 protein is CASSYTGGYGYTF. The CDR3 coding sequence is TGTGCCAGTTCCTACACGGGAGGCTATGGCTACACCTTC.

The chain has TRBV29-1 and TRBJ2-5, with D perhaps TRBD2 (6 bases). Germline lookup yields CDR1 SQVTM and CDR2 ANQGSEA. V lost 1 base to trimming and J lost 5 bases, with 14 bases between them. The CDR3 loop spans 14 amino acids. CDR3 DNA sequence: TGCAGCGTTGAAGGGGGTCACAGCGGGGAGACCCAGTACTTC. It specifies CSVEGGHSGETQYF.

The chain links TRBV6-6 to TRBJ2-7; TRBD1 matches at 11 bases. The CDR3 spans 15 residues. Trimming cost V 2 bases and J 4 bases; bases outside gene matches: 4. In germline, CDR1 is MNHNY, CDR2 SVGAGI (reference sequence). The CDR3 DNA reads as TGTGCCAGCAGTTACCCCGGGACAGGGGGGTACGAGCAGTACTTC. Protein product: CASSYPGTGGYEQYF.

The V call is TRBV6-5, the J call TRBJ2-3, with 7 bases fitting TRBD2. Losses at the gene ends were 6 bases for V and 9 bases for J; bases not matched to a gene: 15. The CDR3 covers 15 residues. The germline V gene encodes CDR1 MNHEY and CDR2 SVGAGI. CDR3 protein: CASRPSGSTRGTQYF. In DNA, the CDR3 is TGTGCCAGCAGACCTAGCGGCTCTACGAGGGGAACGCAGTATTTT.

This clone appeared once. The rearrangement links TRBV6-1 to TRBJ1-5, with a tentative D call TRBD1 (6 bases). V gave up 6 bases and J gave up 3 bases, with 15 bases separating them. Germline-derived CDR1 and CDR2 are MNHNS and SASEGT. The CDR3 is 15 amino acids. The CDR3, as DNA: TGTGCCAGCAGAAGCCGGGACATGAACAATCAGCCCCAGCATTTT. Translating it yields CASRSRDMNNQPQHF.

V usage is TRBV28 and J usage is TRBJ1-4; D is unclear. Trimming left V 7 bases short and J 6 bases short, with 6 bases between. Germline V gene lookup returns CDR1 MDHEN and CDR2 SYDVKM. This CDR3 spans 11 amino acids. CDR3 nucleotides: TGTGCCAGCACGGTAGATGAAAAACTGTTTTTT. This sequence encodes CASTVDEKLFF.

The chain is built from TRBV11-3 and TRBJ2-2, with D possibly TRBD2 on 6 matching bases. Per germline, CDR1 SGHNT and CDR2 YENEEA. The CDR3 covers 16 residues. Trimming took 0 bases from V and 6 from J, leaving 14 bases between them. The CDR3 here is CASSLDSGPGAGELFF. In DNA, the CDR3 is TGTGCCAGCAGCTTAGATAGCGGTCCCGGGGCCGGGGAGCTGTTTTTT.

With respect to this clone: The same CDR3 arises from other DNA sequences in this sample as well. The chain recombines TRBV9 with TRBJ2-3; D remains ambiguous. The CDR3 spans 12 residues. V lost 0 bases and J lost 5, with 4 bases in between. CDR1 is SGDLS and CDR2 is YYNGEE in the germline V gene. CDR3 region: CASSVGQDTQYF. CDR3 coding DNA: TGTGCCAGCAGCGTAGGTCAAGATACGCAGTATTTT.

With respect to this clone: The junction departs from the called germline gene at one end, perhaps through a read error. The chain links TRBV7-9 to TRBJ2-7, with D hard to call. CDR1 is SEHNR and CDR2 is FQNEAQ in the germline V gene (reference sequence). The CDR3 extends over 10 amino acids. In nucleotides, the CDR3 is TGTTCCAGCCCTCCGGGCGAGCAGTACTTC. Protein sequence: CSSPPGEQYF.

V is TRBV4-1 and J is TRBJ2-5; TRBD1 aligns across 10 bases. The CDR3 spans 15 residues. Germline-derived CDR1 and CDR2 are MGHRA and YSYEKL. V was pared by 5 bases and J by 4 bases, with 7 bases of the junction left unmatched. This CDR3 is CASSFGTGVSETQYF. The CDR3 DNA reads TGCGCCAGCAGCTTCGGGACAGGGGTTTCAGAGACCCAGTACTTC.

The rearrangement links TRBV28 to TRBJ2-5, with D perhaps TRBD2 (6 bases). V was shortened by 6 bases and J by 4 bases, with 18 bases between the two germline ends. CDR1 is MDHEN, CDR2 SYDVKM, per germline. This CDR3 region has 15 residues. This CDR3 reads CASRLGGKQTETQYF. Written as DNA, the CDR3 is TGTGCCAGCAGACTGGGGGGAAAACAGACAGAGACCCAGTACTTC.

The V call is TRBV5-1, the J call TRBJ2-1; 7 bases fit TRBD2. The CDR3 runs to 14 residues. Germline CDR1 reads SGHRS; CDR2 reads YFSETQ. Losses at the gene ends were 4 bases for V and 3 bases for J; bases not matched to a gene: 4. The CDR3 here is CASSPGLYYNEQFF. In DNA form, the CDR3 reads TGCGCCAGCAGCCCGGGACTATACTACAATGAGCAGTTCTTC.

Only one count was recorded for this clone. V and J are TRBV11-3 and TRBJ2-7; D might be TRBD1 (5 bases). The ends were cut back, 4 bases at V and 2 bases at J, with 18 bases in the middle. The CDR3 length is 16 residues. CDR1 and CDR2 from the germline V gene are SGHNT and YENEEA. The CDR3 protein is CASSSPGRAYPYEQYF. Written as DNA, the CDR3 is TGTGCCAGCAGCTCGCCGGGCAGGGCCTATCCCTACGAGCAGTACTTC.

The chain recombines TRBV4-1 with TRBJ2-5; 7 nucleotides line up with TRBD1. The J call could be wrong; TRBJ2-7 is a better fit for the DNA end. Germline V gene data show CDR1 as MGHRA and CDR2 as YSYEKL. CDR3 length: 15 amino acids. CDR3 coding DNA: TGCGCCAGCAGCCAAGCAGGGGGAAGGGCCTACGAGCAGTACTTC. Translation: CASSQAGGRAYEQYF.

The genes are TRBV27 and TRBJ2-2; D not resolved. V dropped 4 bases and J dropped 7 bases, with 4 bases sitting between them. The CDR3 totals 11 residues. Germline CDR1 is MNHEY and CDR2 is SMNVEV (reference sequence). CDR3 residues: CASSYLGELFF. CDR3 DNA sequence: TGTGCCAGCAGTTATCTCGGGGAGCTGTTTTTT.